The rows below give T cell receptor beta chains drawn from one sample of a study of T-cell reconstitution after alpha-beta-depleted transplantation in children. MiXCR, run by TCRdb on the PCR reads, gives a single entry per CDR3 protein. The sample consists of about 580,000 distinct CDR3 sequences, more than 20% of them appearing once. The sequencing here drew on PBMCs, mostly from graft donor cells, taken 360 days after TCRalphabeta/CD19-depleted stem cell transplant. The receptors here all came from a boy in the first two years of life who had a stem cell transplant for acute myeloid leukemia, so the T cells may come from the graft donor. The CDR3 runs from the conserved cysteine through the conserved F or W. D genes are given only for firm matches. Where a row states a size, it is once, few, many or the class of an expanded clone; other rows omit it.

clone size	J gene	V gene	D gene	CDR3 DNA	CDR3 protein
-	TRBJ2-3	TRBV7-2	-	TGTGCCAGCAGCTTAGAATACATTAGCACAGATACGCAGTATTTT	CASSLEYISTDTQYF
-	TRBJ2-7	TRBV11-2	TRBD2	TGTGCCAGCAGCTTAGGAGGGACTAGCAGAAACTCCTACGAGCAGTACTTC	CASSLGGTSRNSYEQYF
-	TRBJ2-7	TRBV7-8	-	TGTGCCAGCAGTTGGGGGGTCTACGAGCAGTACTTC	CASSWGVYEQYF
-	TRBJ2-2	TRBV6-1	-	TGTGCCAGCAGACGAACGAGGAACACCGGGGAGCTGTTTTTT	CASRRTRNTGELFF
-	TRBJ2-4	TRBV7-2	-	TGTGCCAGCAGCGGCTTGGGGAACATTCAGTACTTC	CASSGLGNIQYF
few	TRBJ2-3	TRBV20-1	-	TGCACCGGGACCCTGAGCACAGATACGCAGTATTTT	CTGTLSTDTQYF
-	TRBJ2-4	TRBV20-1	TRBD2	TGCAGTGCTAGCCCGGGACTAGCGGGGGGAACCAAAAACATTCAGTACTTC	CSASPGLAGGTKNIQYF
-	TRBJ2-5	TRBV29-1	-	TGCAGCGTGGCCCTGATGTACCAAGAGACCCAGTACTTC	CSVALMYQETQYF
few	TRBJ2-1	TRBV27	-	TGTGCCAGCAGTTTCGGTCGGGGGACGCCGGGGGATGAGCAGTTCTTC	CASSFGRGTPGDEQFF
-	TRBJ2-5	TRBV7-6	TRBD2	TGTGCCAGCAGCTTACTAGCGGGGGGGCCTTTAGAGACCCAGTACTTC	CASSLLAGGPLETQYF
many	TRBJ2-2	TRBV4-1	-	TGCGCCAGCAGCCACTCAGGGTACAGGAGCACCGGGGAGCTGTTTTTT	CASSHSGYRSTGELFF
few	TRBJ1-6	TRBV5-5	-	TGTGCCAGCAGCTTGATCGCAGATAATTCACCCCTCCACTTT	CASSLIADNSPLHF
-	TRBJ2-5	TRBV15	-	TGTGCCACCAGCAGAGATACCCAAGAGACCCAGTACTTC	CATSRDTQETQYF
many	TRBJ1-1	TRBV6-5	TRBD1	TGTGCCAGCAGCGCGGGACAGGGGACGGGCACTGAAGCTTTCTTT	CASSAGQGTGTEAFF
once	TRBJ2-5	TRBV19	-	TGTGCCAGTAGTATCCGTAACCACCAAGAGACCCAGTACTTC	CASSIRNHQETQYF